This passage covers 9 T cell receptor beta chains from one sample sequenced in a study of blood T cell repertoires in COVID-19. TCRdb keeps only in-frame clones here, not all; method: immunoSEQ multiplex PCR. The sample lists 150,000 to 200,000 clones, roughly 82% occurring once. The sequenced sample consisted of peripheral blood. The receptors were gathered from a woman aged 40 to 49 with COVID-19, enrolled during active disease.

The DNA of the CDR3 is TGTGCCAGCAGTTCGGACAGGGGTCCAGCACATTTT. It yields the protein CASSSDRGPAHF. V gene TRBV12-3 or TRBV12-4 combines with J gene TRBJ1-5, with 9 positions matching TRBD1. The CDR3 extends over 12 amino acids. J was trimmed by 16 bases and V by 4 bases; bases with no gene match: 8.

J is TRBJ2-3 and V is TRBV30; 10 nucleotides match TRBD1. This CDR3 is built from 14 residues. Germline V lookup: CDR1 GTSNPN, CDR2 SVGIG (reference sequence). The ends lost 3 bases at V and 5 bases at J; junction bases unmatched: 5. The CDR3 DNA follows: TGTGCCTGGAGGACAGGGGGCTCCGGAGATACGCAGTATTTT. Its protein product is CAWRTGGSGDTQYF.

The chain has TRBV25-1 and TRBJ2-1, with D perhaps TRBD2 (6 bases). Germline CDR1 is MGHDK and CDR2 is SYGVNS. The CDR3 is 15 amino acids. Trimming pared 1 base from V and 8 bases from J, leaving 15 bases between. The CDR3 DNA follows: TGTGCCAGCAGTGAATCAGGAGGGTTGGTGGATGAGCAGTTCTTC. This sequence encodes CASSESGGLVDEQFF.

CDR3 nucleotide sequence: TGTGCCACCAGTGATTTGCCTGGCGGGACCTCCTACAATGAGCAGTTCTTC. It translates to CATSDLPGGTSYNEQFF. The chain joins TRBV24-1 to TRBJ2-1; perhaps TRBD2 as D (6 bases). The CDR3 sequence is 17 residues long. Trimming took 0 bases from V and 0 from J, leaving 11 bases between them. Per the germline V gene, CDR1 is KGHDR and CDR2 is SFDVKD.

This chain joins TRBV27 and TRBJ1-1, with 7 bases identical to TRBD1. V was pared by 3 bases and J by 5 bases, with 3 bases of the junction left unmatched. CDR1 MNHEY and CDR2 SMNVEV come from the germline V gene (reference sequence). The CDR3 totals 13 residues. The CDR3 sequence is CASSFTGVTEAFF. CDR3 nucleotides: TGTGCCAGCAGTTTTACAGGGGTGACTGAAGCTTTCTTT.

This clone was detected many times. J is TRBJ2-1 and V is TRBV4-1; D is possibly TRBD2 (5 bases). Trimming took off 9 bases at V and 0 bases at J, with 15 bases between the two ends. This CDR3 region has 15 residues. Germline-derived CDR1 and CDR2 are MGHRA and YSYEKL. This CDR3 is CASRSGGFSYNEQFF. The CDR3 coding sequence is TGCGCCAGTCGGAGCGGCGGGTTCTCCTACAATGAGCAGTTCTTC.

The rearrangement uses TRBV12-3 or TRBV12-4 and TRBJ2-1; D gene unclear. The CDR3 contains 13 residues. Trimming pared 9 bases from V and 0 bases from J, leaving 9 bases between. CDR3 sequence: CASTAGSYNEQFF. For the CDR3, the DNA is TGTGCCAGTACAGCAGGCTCCTACAATGAGCAGTTCTTC.

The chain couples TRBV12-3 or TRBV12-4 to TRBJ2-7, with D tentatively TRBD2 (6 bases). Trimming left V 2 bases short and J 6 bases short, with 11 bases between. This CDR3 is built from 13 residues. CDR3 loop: CASSLRRGGEQYF. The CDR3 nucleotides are TGTGCCAGCAGTTTACGGAGGGGAGGCGAGCAGTACTTC.

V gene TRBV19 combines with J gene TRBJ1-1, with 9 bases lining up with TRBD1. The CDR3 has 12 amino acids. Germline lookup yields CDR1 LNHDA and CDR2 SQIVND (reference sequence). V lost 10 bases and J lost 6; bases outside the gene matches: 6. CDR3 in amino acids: CATGTGISEAFF. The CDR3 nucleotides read TGTGCCACTGGGACAGGGATTTCTGAAGCTTTCTTT. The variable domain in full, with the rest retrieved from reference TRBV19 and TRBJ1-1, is DGGITQSPKYLFRKEGQNVTLSCEQNLNHDAMYWYRQDPGQGLRLIYYSQIVNDFQKGDIAEGYSVSREKKESFPLTVTSAQKNPTAFYLCATGTGISEAFFGQGTRLTVV.